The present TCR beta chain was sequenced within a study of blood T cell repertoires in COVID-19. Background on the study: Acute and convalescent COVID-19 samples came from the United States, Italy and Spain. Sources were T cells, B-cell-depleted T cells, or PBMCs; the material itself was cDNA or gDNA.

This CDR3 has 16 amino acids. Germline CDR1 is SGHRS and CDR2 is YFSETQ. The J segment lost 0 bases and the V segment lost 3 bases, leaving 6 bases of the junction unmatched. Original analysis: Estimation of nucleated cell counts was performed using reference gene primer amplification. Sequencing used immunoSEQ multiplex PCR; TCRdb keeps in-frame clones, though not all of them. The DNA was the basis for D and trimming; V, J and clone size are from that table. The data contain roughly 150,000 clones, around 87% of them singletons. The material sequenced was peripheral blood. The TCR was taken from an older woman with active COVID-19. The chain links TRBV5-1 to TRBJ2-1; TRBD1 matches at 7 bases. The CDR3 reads CASSSNRGTSYNEQFF. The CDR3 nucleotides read TGCGCCAGCAGCTCCAACAGGGGCACCTCCTACAATGAGCAGTTCTTC.